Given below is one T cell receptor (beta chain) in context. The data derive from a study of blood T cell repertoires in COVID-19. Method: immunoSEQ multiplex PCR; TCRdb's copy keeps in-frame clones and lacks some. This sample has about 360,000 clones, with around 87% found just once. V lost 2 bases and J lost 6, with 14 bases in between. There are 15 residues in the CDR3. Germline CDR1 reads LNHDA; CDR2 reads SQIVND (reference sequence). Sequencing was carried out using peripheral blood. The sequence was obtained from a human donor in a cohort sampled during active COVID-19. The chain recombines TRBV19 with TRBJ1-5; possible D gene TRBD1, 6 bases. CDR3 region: CASSITGGEGQPQHF. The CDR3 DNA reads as TGTGCCAGTAGTATAACTGGGGGCGAGGGTCAGCCCCAGCATTTT.